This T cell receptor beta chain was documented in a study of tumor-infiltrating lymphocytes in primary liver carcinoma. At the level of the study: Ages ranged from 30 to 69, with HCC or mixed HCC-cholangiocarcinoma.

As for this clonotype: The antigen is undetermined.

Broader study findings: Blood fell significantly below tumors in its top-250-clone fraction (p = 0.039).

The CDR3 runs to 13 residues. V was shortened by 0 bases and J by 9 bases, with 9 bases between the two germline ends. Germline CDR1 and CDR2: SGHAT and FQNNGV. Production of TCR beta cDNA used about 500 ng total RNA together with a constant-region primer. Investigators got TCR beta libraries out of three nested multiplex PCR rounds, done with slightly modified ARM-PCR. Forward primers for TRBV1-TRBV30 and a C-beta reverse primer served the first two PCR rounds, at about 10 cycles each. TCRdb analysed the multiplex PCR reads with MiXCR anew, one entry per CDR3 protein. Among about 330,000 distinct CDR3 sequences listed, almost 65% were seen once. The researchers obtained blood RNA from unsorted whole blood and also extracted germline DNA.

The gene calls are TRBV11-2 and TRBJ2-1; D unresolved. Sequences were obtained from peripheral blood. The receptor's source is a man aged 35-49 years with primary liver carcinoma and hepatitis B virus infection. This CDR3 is CASSLESASEQFF. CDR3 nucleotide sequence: TGTGCCAGCAGCTTAGAGTCAGCGAGTGAGCAGTTCTTC.